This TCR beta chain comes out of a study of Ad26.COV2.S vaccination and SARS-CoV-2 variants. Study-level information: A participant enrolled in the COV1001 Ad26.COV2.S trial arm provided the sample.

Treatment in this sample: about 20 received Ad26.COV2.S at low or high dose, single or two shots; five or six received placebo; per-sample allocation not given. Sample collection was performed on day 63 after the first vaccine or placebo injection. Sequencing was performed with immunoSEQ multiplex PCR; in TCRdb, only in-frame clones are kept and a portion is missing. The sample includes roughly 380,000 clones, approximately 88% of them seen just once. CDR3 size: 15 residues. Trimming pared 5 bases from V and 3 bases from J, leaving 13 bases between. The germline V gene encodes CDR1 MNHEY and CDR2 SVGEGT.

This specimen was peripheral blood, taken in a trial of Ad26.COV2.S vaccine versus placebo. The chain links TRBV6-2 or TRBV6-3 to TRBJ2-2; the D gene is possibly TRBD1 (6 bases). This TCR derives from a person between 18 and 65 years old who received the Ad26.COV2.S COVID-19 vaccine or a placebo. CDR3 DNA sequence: TGTGCCAGCAGTGGAGTACAGGGCGACACCGGGGAGCTGTTTTTT. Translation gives CASSGVQGDTGELFF.